A single sample is the source of the 20 T cell receptor beta chains below, sequenced in a study of T-cell memory formation after mild COVID-19. Each CDR3 protein gets one entry after TCRdb re-called the 5' RACE reads with MiXCR. The table lists about 430,000 distinct CDR3 sequences, approximately 19% of them singletons. Sequences were obtained from PBMCs or a T cell subset sorted from them (not recorded which). Receptors were obtained from a man in his late teens or twenties who had mild COVID-19 (a few samples of this study predate the infection). Cell type and time point are not known.

This clonotype was found many times. The J gene is TRBJ1-1, the V gene TRBV5-1; D unclear. The V gene's germline CDR1 is SGHRS and CDR2 YFSETQ. This CDR3 comprises 13 residues. V was shortened by 2 bases and J by 1 base, with 6 bases between the two germline ends. In nucleotides, the CDR3 is TGCGCCAGCAGCTTTCGGCAGAACACTGAAGCTTTCTTT. Translating gives CASSFRQNTEAFF.

This rearrangement joins TRBV10-3 to TRBJ1-5; tentative D call: TRBD1 (5 bases). The germline V gene encodes CDR1 ENHRY and CDR2 SYGVKD. This CDR3 comprises 14 residues. Trimming pared 2 bases from V and 4 bases from J, leaving 9 bases between. The CDR3 region is CAISEGQGNQPQHF. The DNA of the CDR3 is TGTGCCATCAGTGAGGGGCAGGGAAATCAGCCCCAGCATTTT.

The V gene is TRBV7-9, the J gene TRBJ2-3; the D is unclear. The germline gives CDR1 SEHNR, CDR2 FQNEAQ (reference sequence). V was trimmed by 3 bases and J by 5 bases, leaving 12 bases between them. The CDR3 is made up of 14 amino acids. The CDR3 nucleotides are TGTGCCAGCAGCTTGGGATATTCGGGAGATACGCAGTATTTT. It specifies CASSLGYSGDTQYF.

The gene calls are TRBV4-1 and TRBJ2-1; 10 bases fit TRBD2. Germline V gene sequence: CDR1 MGHRA, CDR2 YSYEKL. The CDR3 runs to 17 residues. Trimming cost V 2 bases and J 2 bases; bases outside gene matches: 6. The CDR3 region has the DNA TGCGCCAGCAGCCAACCCCTAGCGGGGGTGGCCTACAATGAGCAGTTCTTC. The encoded protein is CASSQPLAGVAYNEQFF.

This chain uses TRBV28 with TRBJ1-1; D is ambiguous. V was clipped by 5 bases and J by 4 bases, with 11 bases between them. The CDR3 sequence is 13 residues long. Germline CDR1 reads MDHEN; CDR2 reads SYDVKM. CDR3 in DNA: TGTGCCAGCAGTGTACATCTGGGCACTGAAGCTTTCTTT. Translating it yields CASSVHLGTEAFF.

This clonotype was counted between two and nine times. DNA of the CDR3: TGTGCCACCAGTGAGAGGACGGAGCAGTTCTTC. Its protein is CATSERTEQFF. The chain combines TRBV24-1 with TRBJ2-1; D uncertain. V gave up 4 bases and J gave up 10 bases, with 7 bases separating them. Germline CDR1 KGHDR, CDR2 SFDVKD. The CDR3 extends over 11 amino acids.

This clonotype has a count of ten or more. V usage is TRBV5-4 and J usage is TRBJ2-7, with D perhaps TRBD1 (6 bases). Trimming took 0 bases from V and 2 from J, leaving 9 bases between them. The CDR3 runs 14 residues. Germline V gene sequence: CDR1 SGHNT, CDR2 YYREEE (reference sequence). CDR3 nucleotides: TGTGCCAGCAGCTTGGCCCGGGACACCTACGAGCAGTACGTC. Amino acid sequence: CASSLARDTYEQYV.

The sample holds a few counts of this clonotype. The chain carries TRBV2 and TRBJ2-7; D gene ambiguous. The CDR3 contains 13 residues. Trimming left V 4 bases short and J 1 base short, with 8 bases between. CDR1 is SNHLY, CDR2 FYNNEI, per germline. In DNA form, the CDR3 reads TGTGCCAGCAGTGTGGCTCGTTCCTACGAGCAGTACTTC. Translating gives CASSVARSYEQYF.

This chain uses TRBV11-2 with TRBJ1-4, with D possibly matching TRBD1 (6 bases). The CDR3 contains 15 residues. Trimming shortened V by 1 base and J by 0 bases, and 6 bases separated the two germline ends. Germline loops: CDR1 SGHAT, CDR2 FQNNGV. The CDR3, as DNA: TGTGCCAGCAGCTTAGGACAGGCAACTAATGAAAAACTGTTTTTT. Protein: CASSLGQATNEKLFF.

This clonotype has at least ten counts. CDR3 bases: TGCGCCAGCAGACAGTACAGAGCCTCCTACAATGAGCAGTTCTTC. It encodes CASRQYRASYNEQFF. The chain carries TRBV5-1 and TRBJ2-1; D is unresolved. The CDR3 totals 15 residues. Germline-derived CDR1 and CDR2 are SGHRS and YFSETQ. V was pared by 5 bases and J by 0 bases, with 12 bases between.

There are a few counts of this clonotype. The chain has TRBV7-6 and TRBJ1-1, with a tentative D call TRBD1 (6 bases). Trimming stripped 5 bases from V and 4 bases from J, with 11 bases between. The CDR3 contains 13 residues. Germline V gene data show CDR1 as SGHVS and CDR2 as FNYEAQ. CDR3 bases: TGTGCCAGCAGCCGCAGGGGTTCCACTGAAGCTTTCTTT. The encoded protein is CASSRRGSTEAFF.

This clonotype was recorded a few times. The chain links TRBV7-9 to TRBJ2-6; a possible D gene is TRBD1 (6 bases). Germline CDR1 reads SEHNR; CDR2 reads FQNEAQ (reference sequence). The V gene lost 7 bases and the J gene lost 0 bases, with 10 bases spanning the gap. There are 15 residues in the CDR3. CDR3 loop: CASTQQGSGANVLTF. The CDR3 nucleotides are TGTGCCAGCACGCAACAGGGCTCTGGGGCCAACGTCCTGACTTTC. Filled out from reference TRBV7-9 and TRBJ2-6, the complete variable domain reads DTGVSQNPRHKITKRGQNVTFRCDPISEHNRLYWYRQTLGQGPEFLTYFQNEAQLEKSRLLSDRFSAERPKGSFSTLEIQRTEQGDSAMYLCASTQQGSGANVLTFGAGSRLTVL.

This rearrangement joins TRBV2 to TRBJ1-5; possible D gene TRBD1, 6 bases. The germline V and J ends were trimmed by 6 bases and 5 bases, with 20 bases remaining between them. Germline V lookup: CDR1 SNHLY, CDR2 FYNNEI. The CDR3 is 16 amino acids. The CDR3 DNA reads as TGTGCCAGCAGACCCGGGGGGCAGATGGGGCATCAGCCCCAGCATTTT. Translation: CASRPGGQMGHQPQHF.

This clonotype was observed many times. The chain couples TRBV12-3 or TRBV12-4 to TRBJ2-5; the D is unclear. V lost 6 bases and J 5 bases, leaving 10 bases between the germline ends. This CDR3 is built from 12 residues. This chain's CDR3 is CASSLSWETQYF. The CDR3 DNA reads as TGTGCCAGCAGCCTCTCGTGGGAGACCCAGTACTTC.

This clonotype was found a few times. V is TRBV2 and J is TRBJ2-3; TRBD1 might be the D (6 bases). CDR1 is SNHLY, CDR2 FYNNEI, per germline. The ends were cut back, 4 bases at V and 4 bases at J, with 12 bases in the middle. The CDR3 runs 14 residues. Here the CDR3 DNA reads TGTGCCAGCAGTGTGCAGGGGCGCGCAGATACGCAGTATTTT. It yields the protein CASSVQGRADTQYF.

The chain recombines TRBV29-1 with TRBJ2-1; maybe TRBD1 (5 bases). The germline gives CDR1 SQVTM, CDR2 ANQGSEA. V shed 6 bases and J shed 7 bases, with 25 bases lying between them. This CDR3 region has 16 residues. The CDR3 sequence is CSVPSIQGVRWNEQFF. CDR3 bases: TGCAGCGTCCCCTCCATCCAGGGCGTGAGGTGGAATGAGCAGTTCTTC.

Details on this clonotype: A clone one base away is much larger, so this may be a read error. The chain links TRBV7-2 to TRBJ1-2, with 8 positions matching TRBD1. CDR1 and CDR2 from the germline V gene are SGHTA and FQGNSA. The V segment lost 8 bases and the J segment 0 bases; nucleotides outside the gene matches: 11. The CDR3 contains 16 residues. This chain's CDR3 is CASHVPGTGANYGYTF. CDR3 nucleotides: TGTGCCAGCCATGTCCCCGGGACAGGAGCTAACTATGGCTACACCTTC.

The gene calls are TRBV4-1 and TRBJ1-6, with 9 bases fitting TRBD1. There are 17 residues in the CDR3. J gave up 5 bases and V 1 base, and 6 bases lay outside the gene matches. The germline CDR1 and CDR2 sequences are MGHRA and YSYEKL. The CDR3 coding sequence is TGCGCCAGCAGCCAAGTGGACAGGGGAGGCCATAATTCACCCCTCCACTTT. This translates into CASSQVDRGGHNSPLHF.

The chain combines TRBV20-1 with TRBJ1-4, with TRBD1 as a possible D gene (5 bases). V dropped 6 bases and J dropped 7 bases, with 12 bases sitting between them. CDR1 and CDR2 (germline): DFQATT, SNEGSKA (reference sequence). The CDR3 is 12 amino acids. The CDR3 protein is CSAGRGIEKLFF. In DNA, the CDR3 is TGCAGTGCCGGACGGGGGATTGAAAAACTGTTTTTT.

The chain carries TRBV24-1 and TRBJ1-5; D may be TRBD1 (5 bases). Trimming shortened V by 5 bases and J by 1 base, and 14 bases separated the two germline ends. Germline CDR1 is KGHDR and CDR2 is SFDVKD. The CDR3 runs 16 residues. The CDR3 DNA reads TGTGCCACCAGTGCGTCCAGGAGGGGAAGCAATCAGCCCCAGCATTTT. Protein sequence: CATSASRRGSNQPQHF.